The 27 T cell receptor beta chains below were found in one sample sequenced in a study of T cells in Graves' hyperthyroidism and ophthalmopathy. Researchers amplified the TCR beta CDR3 regions from RNA transcripts. An initial round of RT-PCR targeting the TCR CDR3 relied on the HTBI primer set. TCRdb re-analysed the multiplex PCR reads in MiXCR, keeping a single row per CDR3 protein. The sample has approximately 300,000 distinct CDR3 sequences, roughly a fifth seen once. The specimen was blood. Source of these receptors: a man aged 50 or older with Graves' ophthalmopathy.

This clonotype showed up just once. The genes are TRBV4-1 and TRBJ2-6; perhaps TRBD1 as D (6 bases). The germline V gene encodes CDR1 MGHRA and CDR2 YSYEKL. The V and J ends lost 0 bases and 1 base respectively, with 10 bases between them. The CDR3 length is 17 residues. This CDR3 is CASSQDQGFSGANVLTF. CDR3 nucleotide sequence: TGCGCCAGCAGCCAAGACCAGGGGTTTTCTGGGGCCAACGTCCTGACTTTC.

The chain has TRBV15 and TRBJ2-1; a possible D gene is TRBD2 (6 bases). The germline gives CDR1 LNHNV, CDR2 YYDKDF (reference sequence). The CDR3 loop spans 19 amino acids. Deletions cut 2 bases from V and 1 base from J, with 21 bases between. The CDR3 reads CATSRFRPKAGLSYNEQFF. The CDR3 coding sequence is TGTGCCACCAGCAGATTCCGGCCGAAGGCGGGATTATCCTACAATGAGCAGTTCTTC. Full variable domain (missing parts from reference TRBV15 and TRBJ2-1): DAMVIQNPRYQVTQFGKPVTLSCSQTLNHNVMYWYQQKSSQAPKLLFHYYDKDFNNEADTPDNFQSRRPNTSFCFLDIRSPGLGDTAMYLCATSRFRPKAGLSYNEQFFGPGTRLTVL.

This clonotype was detected many times. The rearrangement links TRBV18 to TRBJ2-3, with 9 bases fitting TRBD2. Germline values: CDR1 KGHSH, CDR2 LQKENI. The J segment lost 8 bases and the V segment lost 0 bases, leaving 6 bases of the junction unmatched. The CDR3 extends over 15 amino acids. CDR3 sequence reads: CASSPPAGGYRTQYF. The CDR3 DNA sequence: TGTGCCAGCTCACCACCGGCGGGAGGGTATCGTACGCAGTATTTT.

This clonotype was counted between two and nine times. This chain joins TRBV19 and TRBJ2-1; 10 bases match TRBD2. With V trimmed by 3 bases and J by 0 bases, 2 bases remained unmatched. This CDR3 region has 16 residues. Germline lookup yields CDR1 LNHDA and CDR2 SQIVND (reference sequence). CDR3 amino acids: CASSIPSGSSYNEQFF. The CDR3 DNA reads as TGTGCCAGTAGTATTCCTAGCGGGAGCTCCTACAATGAGCAGTTCTTC. Full variable domain (outside the CDR3, taken from reference TRBV19 and TRBJ2-1): DGGITQSPKYLFRKEGQNVTLSCEQNLNHDAMYWYRQDPGQGLRLIYYSQIVNDFQKGDIAEGYSVSREKKESFPLTVTSAQKNPTAFYLCASSIPSGSSYNEQFFGPGTRLTVL.

The V and J genes are TRBV20-1 and TRBJ2-1; 13 nucleotides agree with TRBD2. The CDR3 sequence is 17 residues long. After removal of 6 bases from V and 2 bases from J, the junction contained 10 bases not matched to a gene. The germline V gene encodes CDR1 DFQATT and CDR2 SNEGSKA (reference sequence). CDR3 sequence: CSADRTSGSFPYNEQFF. The CDR3 region has the DNA TGCAGTGCCGACCGGACTAGCGGGAGTTTCCCCTACAATGAGCAGTTCTTC.

The CDR3 region has the DNA TGCGCCAGCAGTGAGAAGGGCCTCTCCTACGAGCAGTACTTC. Translating it yields CASSEKGLSYEQYF. V gene TRBV10-2 combines with J gene TRBJ2-7, with no clear D. The V and J ends lost 2 bases and 0 bases respectively, with 8 bases between them. CDR1 and CDR2 from the germline V gene are WSHSY and SAAADI. The CDR3 length is 14 residues.

The table lists this clonotype with a few counts. This chain uses TRBV28 with TRBJ1-1; a possible D gene is TRBD1 (6 bases). The CDR3 length is 13 residues. With 10 bases removed from V and 0 bases from J, the gap between germline ends came to 12 bases. Per the germline V gene, CDR1 is MDHEN and CDR2 is SYDVKM. CDR3 coding DNA: TGTGCCACCCGACAGGTGATGAACACTGAAGCTTTCTTT. This gives the protein CATRQVMNTEAFF.

This clonotype has at least ten counts. The chain is built from TRBV18 and TRBJ2-7; D possibly corresponds to TRBD2 (5 bases). This CDR3 region has 14 residues. Trimming left V 3 bases short and J 2 bases short, with 11 bases between. CDR1 is KGHSH, CDR2 LQKENI, per germline. The CDR3 bases are TGTGCCAGCTCACCTACTAGTCCGGCCTACGAGCAGTACTTC. This codes for CASSPTSPAYEQYF.

This clonotype has a count of ten or more. V usage is TRBV28 and J usage is TRBJ2-3; 14 positions agree with TRBD2. This CDR3 has 15 amino acids. V lost 3 bases, J lost 5 bases, and 1 base stayed unmatched. Germline V gene lookup returns CDR1 MDHEN and CDR2 SYDVKM. CDR3 sequence (DNA): TGTGCCAGCAGTTTTGGGACTAGCGGGGGAGATACGCAGTATTTT. As protein: CASSFGTSGGDTQYF.

The chain employs TRBV11-2 and TRBJ1-2; weak D call: TRBD1 (5 bases). CDR1 is SGHAT, CDR2 FQNNGV, per germline. Between the trimmed V and J ends, which lost 5 bases and 1 base, there was a span of 17 bases. The CDR3 runs to 16 residues. CDR3 nucleotide sequence: TGTGCCAGCAGCCCCGGGCAGGGTAACATTAACTATGGCTACACCTTC. Amino acids: CASSPGQGNINYGYTF.

This clonotype was counted many times. This chain uses TRBV3-1 with TRBJ2-1; D unclear. The CDR3 is made up of 13 amino acids. The germline V and J ends were trimmed by 1 base and 12 bases, with 13 bases remaining between them. The V gene's germline CDR1 is LGHDT and CDR2 YNNKEL (reference sequence). The CDR3 region is CASSQGATMRQFF. The CDR3, as DNA: TGTGCCAGCAGCCAAGGGGCTACAATGAGGCAGTTCTTC.

This clonotype was counted at least ten times. The rearrangement links TRBV2 to TRBJ2-5; D is perhaps TRBD2 (5 bases). With 6 bases removed from V and 5 bases from J, the gap between germline ends came to 13 bases. CDR1 is SNHLY and CDR2 is FYNNEI in the germline V gene. The CDR3 has 13 residues. The CDR3 region has the DNA TGTGCCAGCAGCGGAGGATTACGGGAGACCCAGTACTTC. This sequence encodes CASSGGLRETQYF.

The sample holds a few counts of this clonotype. The rearrangement uses TRBV12-3 or TRBV12-4 and TRBJ1-6, with D hard to call. Trimming removed 2 bases from V and 7 bases from J, with 12 bases in between. This CDR3 comprises 15 residues. CDR3 amino acids: CASSLTGGGNSPLHF. Here the CDR3 DNA reads TGTGCCAGCAGTTTAACCGGCGGAGGGAATTCACCCCTCCACTTT.

This clonotype was found many times. V gene TRBV3-1 combines with J gene TRBJ1-2; possible D gene TRBD1, 6 bases. This CDR3 spans 13 amino acids. Trimming took off 3 bases at V and 7 bases at J, with 12 bases between the two ends. CDR1 is LGHDT, CDR2 YNNKEL, per germline (reference sequence). The CDR3 DNA follows: TGTGCCAGCAGCCAGGTCGGACAGAGTGGCTACACCTTC. It yields the protein CASSQVGQSGYTF.

In this sample, this clonotype turned up many times. The chain employs TRBV3-1 and TRBJ2-5; 9 positions agree with TRBD1. Unmatched junction bases numbered 5, after V lost 4 bases and J lost 2 bases. CDR3 size: 15 residues. From germline, CDR1 is LGHDT and CDR2 YNNKEL (reference sequence). DNA for the CDR3: TGTGCCAGCAGCCGCCTCGGGACAGGGCAAGAGACCCAGTACTTC. Its translation: CASSRLGTGQETQYF.

This clonotype was seen more than once but under ten times. V and J are TRBV11-1 and TRBJ2-7, with 7 nucleotides matching TRBD2. Germline assignment: CDR1 SGHAT and CDR2 FQDESV (reference sequence). The length of the CDR3 is 18 residues. Losses at the gene ends were 1 base for V and 2 bases for J; bases not matched to a gene: 14. CDR3 sequence reads: CASSLELTGGTGAYEQYF. The CDR3, as DNA: TGTGCCAGCAGCTTAGAGTTGACGGGAGGCACGGGGGCCTACGAGCAGTACTTC.

The rearrangement uses TRBV4-1 and TRBJ2-3; no clear D gene. The CDR3 length is 18 residues. The germline V gene encodes CDR1 MGHRA and CDR2 YSYEKL. V lost 2 bases, J lost 2 bases, and 20 bases lay in between. In DNA form, the CDR3 reads TGCGCCAGCAGCCAATGGCAGCCACGTGTTAACCCCACAGATACGCAGTATTTT. Translating gives CASSQWQPRVNPTDTQYF.

This clonotype was seen a few times. The genes are TRBV15 and TRBJ1-5, with TRBD1 matching 8 bases. This CDR3 is built from 16 residues. V gave up 6 bases and J gave up 3 bases; unmatched junction bases: 10. Germline V gene sequence: CDR1 LNHNV, CDR2 YYDKDF (reference sequence). The CDR3 DNA reads as TGTGCCACCAGGGATACAGGGGGAGAATACAATCAGCCCCAGCATTTT. The encoded protein is CATRDTGGEYNQPQHF.

This clonotype was picked up many times. The rearrangement links TRBV24-1 to TRBJ2-3; 11 positions match TRBD1. J was trimmed by 6 bases and V by 5 bases; bases with no gene match: 6. The CDR3 length is 15 residues. In germline, CDR1 is KGHDR, CDR2 SFDVKD. In DNA, the CDR3 is TGTGCCACCAGTGCTCGGACAGGGGGCGAGGATACGCAGTATTTT. Translating it yields CATSARTGGEDTQYF.

This clonotype was seen at least ten times. The chain couples TRBV4-2 to TRBJ2-7; unclear D gene. The ends were cut back, 0 bases at V and 0 bases at J, with 15 bases in the middle. Germline V lookup: CDR1 LGHNA, CDR2 YNFKEQ. This CDR3 contains 17 residues. The CDR3 DNA reads TGTGCCAGCAGCCAAGAAGCGAGGCAGGCTATCTCCTACGAGCAGTACTTC. This encodes CASSQEARQAISYEQYF.

This clonotype occurred a few times. The chain recombines TRBV15 with TRBJ1-2; D unclear. The CDR3 spans 14 residues. The V gene's germline CDR1 is LNHNV and CDR2 YYDKDF (reference sequence). Trimming removed 3 bases from V and 4 bases from J, with 12 bases in between. CDR3 protein: CATSRNQEGYGYTF. CDR3 DNA sequence: TGTGCCACCAGCAGGAATCAGGAGGGCTATGGCTACACCTTC.

There are a few counts of this clonotype. This chain uses TRBV7-9 with TRBJ2-1; 7 bases agree with TRBD2. CDR1 SEHNR and CDR2 FQNEAQ come from the germline V gene (reference sequence). With 4 bases clipped from V and 7 bases from J, the junction kept 13 bases outside the gene matches. This CDR3 has 16 amino acids. CDR3 in amino acids: CASSSYAGETPNEQFF. In DNA, the CDR3 is TGTGCCAGCAGCTCATATGCGGGAGAAACCCCGAATGAGCAGTTCTTC.

This clonotype showed up many times. The chain has TRBV20-1 and TRBJ2-7; a weak D match, TRBD2 (6 bases). This CDR3 is built from 14 residues. Germline V gene data show CDR1 as DFQATT and CDR2 as SNEGSKA (reference sequence). The ends were cut back, 6 bases at V and 6 bases at J, with 21 bases in the middle. The CDR3 loop reads CSANRGTVSGEQYF. DNA for the CDR3: TGCAGTGCCAATCGCGGGACCGTTTCTGGCGAGCAGTACTTC.

With respect to this clonotype: This may come from a read error, since a much larger clone is one base off. This rearrangement joins TRBV28 to TRBJ2-4, with D maybe TRBD2 (6 bases). CDR3 length equals 14 residues. Trimming removed 5 bases at V and 5 bases at J, with 13 bases between. Germline V gives CDR1 MDHEN, CDR2 SYDVKM. The CDR3 loop is CASSLTGGENIQYF. CDR3 nucleotide sequence: TGTGCCAGCAGTCTCACTGGAGGGGAAAACATTCAGTACTTC. The variable domain in full, completed from reference TRBV28 and TRBJ2-4, reads DVKVTQSSRYLVKRTGEKVFLECVQDMDHENMFWYRQDPGLGLRLIYFSYDVKMKEKGDIPEGYSVSREKKERFSLILESASTNQTSMYLCASSLTGGENIQYFGAGTRLSVL.

The chain links TRBV9 to TRBJ2-1, with 13 bases lining up with TRBD2. This CDR3 has 15 amino acids. V was pared by 4 bases and J by 10 bases, with 8 bases of the junction left unmatched. Germline CDR1 and CDR2: SGDLS and YYNGEE. The DNA of the CDR3 is TGTGCCAGCAGCCGGACTAGCGGGAGTTCAAGGGAGCAGTTCTTC. Translated: CASSRTSGSSREQFF.

This clonotype showed up many times. The chain recombines TRBV30 with TRBJ2-5; 8 nucleotides align to TRBD1. V lost 7 bases and J lost 10; bases outside the gene matches: 11. Germline lookup yields CDR1 GTSNPN and CDR2 SVGIG (reference sequence). This CDR3 is 12 amino acids long. This CDR3 reads CASDRQGTGQYF. The CDR3 DNA is TGTGCCTCGGACCGGCAGGGGACAGGCCAGTACTTC. Looking up the rest from reference TRBV30 and TRBJ2-5 gives the full variable domain: SQTIHQWPATLVQPVGSPLSLECTVEGTSNPNLYWYRQAAGRGLQLLFYSVGIGQISSEVPQNLSASRPQDRQFILSSKKLLLSDSGFYLCASDRQGTGQYFGPGTRLLVL.

This clonotype was seen a few times. The chain employs TRBV5-1 and TRBJ2-3; 13 bases are shared with TRBD2. Germline CDR1 is SGHRS and CDR2 is YFSETQ. Germline trimming cut 0 bases from V and 8 bases from J; bases unmatched to any gene: 12. The CDR3 is made up of 18 amino acids. CDR3 region: CASSLVGTSGIALGTQYF. The CDR3 DNA is TGCGCCAGCAGCTTGGTTGGGACTAGCGGGATTGCACTTGGTACGCAGTATTTT.